The 12 T cell receptor beta chains listed next were all sequenced from one sample in a study of CD8+ T cells in alopecia areata. The authors sorted CD4+ cells into CD25+CD127- cells for four or five patients. Extraction and reverse transcription of RNA yielded cDNA as the sequencing template. TCRdb keeps only in-frame clones here, not all; method: immunoSEQ multiplex PCR. The table lists fewer than 40,000 clones, around half of them singletons, with less than 2% in the top ten. The sequencing input was CD4+ Tregs sorted from blood. The receptor set was obtained from a human donor with alopecia areata.

V and J are TRBV4-2 and TRBJ1-3; no reliable D call. The germline CDR1 and CDR2 sequences are LGHNA and YNFKEQ. The V and J ends lost 1 base and 2 bases respectively, with 15 bases between them. The CDR3 sequence is 17 residues long. CDR3 DNA sequence: TGTGCCAGCAGCCAAGCCGAGATACAAAAGCCTGGAAACACCATATATTTT. This translates into CASSQAEIQKPGNTIYF.

CDR3 in DNA: TGTGCCAGCACTCGGGAGGGGATCTCTGGGGCCAACGTCCTGACTTTC. Residues: CASTREGISGANVLTF. This chain joins TRBV2 and TRBJ2-6; TRBD2 aligns across 8 bases. Losses at the gene ends were 7 bases for V and 0 bases for J; bases not matched to a gene: 5. The CDR3 totals 16 residues. The germline CDR1 and CDR2 sequences are SNHLY and FYNNEI.

This chain connects TRBV9 to TRBJ2-1, with 11 bases aligning to TRBD2. The CDR3 consists of 17 residues. Germline CDR1 reads SGDLS; CDR2 reads YYNGEE. The trim removed 4 bases at V and 9 bases at J, leaving 15 bases unmatched. The chain's CDR3 is CASSHTSGRGGGGEQFF. DNA for the CDR3: TGTGCCAGCAGCCATACTAGCGGGAGAGGGGGTGGTGGTGAGCAGTTCTTC.

This clone was seen more than once but under ten times. The CDR3 nucleotides read TGTGCCAGCTCACCACCCCCTAGGGGCAATGAGCAGTTCTTC. It specifies CASSPPPRGNEQFF. This chain joins TRBV18 and TRBJ2-1, with D perhaps TRBD1 (5 bases). The germline V gene has CDR1 KGHSH and CDR2 LQKENI. V lost 0 bases and J 6 bases, leaving 9 bases between the germline ends. CDR3 length: 14 amino acids.

The chain links TRBV9 to TRBJ2-7; TRBD2 agrees at 10 bases. V lost 0 bases to trimming and J lost 5 bases; unmatched junction nucleotides: 14. In germline, CDR1 is SGDLS, CDR2 YYNGEE. The CDR3 spans 18 residues. CDR3 loop: CASSVGGRAGGLSHEQYF. CDR3 coding DNA: TGTGCCAGCAGCGTAGGAGGTCGAGCGGGGGGGCTATCCCACGAGCAGTACTTC.

V is TRBV19 and J is TRBJ1-5; D call uncertain. Trimming left V 5 bases short and J 5 bases short, with 7 bases between. The CDR3 runs 12 residues. Germline CDR1 LNHDA, CDR2 SQIVND (reference sequence). CDR3 sequence: CASSPTDQPQHF. Written as DNA, the CDR3 is TGTGCCAGTAGTCCTACGGATCAGCCCCAGCATTTT.

This clone was observed a few times. The rearrangement uses TRBV5-4 and TRBJ2-7; the D gene is possibly TRBD2 (5 bases). Per the germline V gene, CDR1 is SGHNT and CDR2 is YYREEE (reference sequence). Trimming pared 3 bases from V and 1 base from J, leaving 17 bases between. This CDR3 is 16 amino acids long. The CDR3 spells CASSYREWSRSYEQYF. The CDR3 nucleotides are TGTGCCAGCAGCTATAGGGAGTGGAGTAGATCCTACGAGCAGTACTTC.

The V and J genes are TRBV5-1 and TRBJ2-3; 7 bases are a match to TRBD1. V dropped 4 bases and J dropped 3; count of bases not matched to a gene: 2. This CDR3 region has 13 residues. The germline V gene encodes CDR1 SGHRS and CDR2 YFSETQ. Here the CDR3 DNA reads TGCGCCAGCAGCCCACAGGGGACAGATACGCAGTATTTT. It encodes CASSPQGTDTQYF.

The rearrangement uses TRBV7-2 and TRBJ2-7, with 9 bases identical to TRBD1. This CDR3 has 15 amino acids. Germline V gene lookup returns CDR1 SGHTA and CDR2 FQGNSA. V was pared by 5 bases and J by 4 bases, with 9 bases of the junction left unmatched. As DNA, the CDR3 is TGTGCCAGCAGCCCCGGGACAGGGTCTTGGTACGAGCAGTACTTC. Its protein product is CASSPGTGSWYEQYF.

The chain links TRBV18 to TRBJ1-1; tentative D call: TRBD1 (5 bases). Trimming stripped 3 bases from V and 1 base from J, with 15 bases between. In germline, CDR1 is KGHSH, CDR2 LQKENI. CDR3 size: 16 residues. Here the CDR3 reads CASSPRPVGENTEAFF. In nucleotides, the CDR3 is TGTGCCAGCTCACCCCGCCCGGTGGGGGAGAACACTGAAGCTTTCTTT.

The chain joins TRBV2 to TRBJ2-3, with D possibly matching TRBD1 (5 bases). This CDR3 is built from 15 residues. The germline V gene encodes CDR1 SNHLY and CDR2 FYNNEI. Trimming removed 6 bases from V and 2 bases from J, with 15 bases in between. The CDR3, as DNA: TGTGCCAGCAGGAGCAGCAGGGTGGACACAGATACGCAGTATTTT. This gives the protein CASRSSRVDTDTQYF.

CDR3 sequence reads: CASSTQIEAFF. In DNA, the CDR3 is TGTGCCAGTAGTACACAGATTGAAGCTTTCTTT. The chain uses TRBV19 and TRBJ1-1; D gene ambiguous. V was trimmed by 4 bases and J by 7 bases, leaving 7 bases between them. Germline CDR1 is LNHDA and CDR2 is SQIVND (reference sequence). This CDR3 comprises 11 residues.